The clone carrying this TCR beta chain qualifies as medium-sized. This specimen belongs to a study of chronic HIV infection and antiretroviral therapy. V lost 0 bases and J 6 bases, leaving 10 bases between the germline ends. The CDR3 is made up of 14 amino acids. Germline V CDR1 and CDR2: MRHNA, SNTAGT. Each CDR3 protein gets one entry after TCRdb re-called the 5' RACE reads with MiXCR. The repertoire holds tens of thousands of distinct CDR3 sequences, with 8% to 10% as singletons. This TCR derives from an adult who had HIV and had not received antiretroviral therapy, or was an uninfected healthy control (not recorded which). The sequencing sample was made of peripheral blood. The chain combines TRBV6-4 with TRBJ2-3; D unresolved. The CDR3 DNA reads TGTGCCAGCAGTGACTCTGTGACAACGGATACGCAGTATTTT. Translated, it gives CASSDSVTTDTQYF.